In its sample, the clone carrying this TCR beta chain was seen many times. TCRdb ran MiXCR on the reads and lists one entry per CDR3 protein. The sample includes under 65,000 distinct CDR3 sequences, about 7.3% seen only once; the top ten take 15% to 20%. The entry originates in a study of patients with pleural tuberculosis. This receptor was identified in a human donor with pleural tuberculosis.

Written as DNA, the CDR3 is TGTGCCAGCAGCCCGCTAGGACTATCCTACGAGCAGTACTTC. Residues: CASSPLGLSYEQYF. The V and J genes are TRBV3-1 and TRBJ2-7; tentative D call: TRBD2 (6 bases). Trimming cost V 4 bases and J 1 base, with 11 bases left between them. This CDR3 has 14 residues. Per the germline V gene, CDR1 is LGHDT and CDR2 is YNNKEL (reference sequence).